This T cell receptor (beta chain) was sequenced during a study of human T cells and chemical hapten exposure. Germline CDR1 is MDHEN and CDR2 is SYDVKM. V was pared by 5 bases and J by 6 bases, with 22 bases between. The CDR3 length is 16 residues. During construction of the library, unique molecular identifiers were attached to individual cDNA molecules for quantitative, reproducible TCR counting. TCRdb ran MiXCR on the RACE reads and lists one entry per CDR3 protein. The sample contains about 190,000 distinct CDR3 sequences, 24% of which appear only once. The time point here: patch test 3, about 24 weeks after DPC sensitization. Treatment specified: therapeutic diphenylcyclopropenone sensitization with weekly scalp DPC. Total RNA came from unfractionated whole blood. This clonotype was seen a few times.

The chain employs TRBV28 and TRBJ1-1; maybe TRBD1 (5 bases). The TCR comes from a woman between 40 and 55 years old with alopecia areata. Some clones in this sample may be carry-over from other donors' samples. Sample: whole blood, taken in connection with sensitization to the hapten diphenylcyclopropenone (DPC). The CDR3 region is CASSAPGEGKGAEAFF. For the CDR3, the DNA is TGTGCCAGCAGTGCCCCAGGAGAGGGGAAGGGCGCTGAAGCTTTCTTT. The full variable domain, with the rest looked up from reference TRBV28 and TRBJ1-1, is DVKVTQSSRYLVKRTGEKVFLECVQDMDHENMFWYRQDPGLGLRLIYFSYDVKMKEKGDIPEGYSVSREKKERFSLILESASTNQTSMYLCASSAPGEGKGAEAFFGQGTRLTVV.